This passage covers 18 T cell receptor beta chains from one sample sequenced in a study of CD8 T cells in Susac syndrome. Random hexamers primed reverse transcription of roughly 0.5 to 1 ug RNA. TCRdb reprocessed the immunoSEQ multiplex PCR reads via MiXCR and lists one record per CDR3 protein. This sample has hundreds of thousands of distinct CDR3 sequences, with about 94% found just once. Sequenced: CD4+ T cells from PBMCs. The receptors originated from a human donor with Susac syndrome.

This sequence joins TRBV7-2 and TRBJ2-5, with D hard to call. V was pared by 1 base and J by 5 bases, with 11 bases between. From germline, CDR1 is SGHTA and CDR2 FQGNSA. This CDR3 contains 14 residues. The chain's CDR3 is CASSLERILETQYF. CDR3 in DNA: TGTGCCAGCAGCTTAGAACGAATTCTGGAGACCCAGTACTTC.

The chain recombines TRBV20-1 with TRBJ2-5; D unresolved. Trimming shortened V by 1 base and J by 4 bases, and 7 bases separated the two germline ends. Germline V CDR1 and CDR2: DFQATT, SNEGSKA (reference sequence). The length of the CDR3 is 12 residues. The CDR3 here is CSARGPTETQYF. The CDR3 DNA reads TGCAGTGCTAGAGGTCCAACAGAGACCCAGTACTTC.

The chain is built from TRBV20-1 and TRBJ2-5; TRBD2 aligns across 9 bases. Germline trimming cut 0 bases from V and 4 bases from J; bases unmatched to any gene: 3. The germline CDR1 and CDR2 sequences are DFQATT and SNEGSKA (reference sequence). The CDR3 is 14 residues long. The CDR3 protein is CSARDAGGLETQYF. Written as DNA, the CDR3 is TGCAGTGCTAGAGATGCGGGGGGGTTAGAGACCCAGTACTTC.

Only one count was recorded for this clonotype. The V call is TRBV12-3 or TRBV12-4, the J call TRBJ1-1; D gene ambiguous. The CDR3 totals 15 residues. Trimming removed 4 bases from V and 0 bases from J, with 12 bases in between. The CDR3 DNA reads TGTGCCAGCAGTTCAGAGGACGGATTGAACACTGAAGCTTTCTTT. It specifies CASSSEDGLNTEAFF.

The rearrangement joins TRBV6-5 to TRBJ1-2; TRBD1 agrees at 8 bases. This CDR3 region has 15 residues. Trimming took 4 bases from V and 8 from J; bases not matched to a gene: 12. The V gene's germline CDR1 is MNHEY and CDR2 SVGAGI. CDR3 region: CASSLRVTGEVGYTF. CDR3 nucleotide sequence: TGTGCCAGCAGTTTACGCGTGACAGGGGAAGTAGGCTACACCTTC.

This clonotype showed up just once. V usage is TRBV3-1 and J usage is TRBJ1-5; D is perhaps TRBD1 (5 bases). The V end was cut by 4 bases, the J end by 6 bases, with 10 bases between. Germline V gene lookup returns CDR1 LGHDT and CDR2 YNNKEL (reference sequence). CDR3 length: 13 amino acids. In nucleotides, the CDR3 is TGTGCCAGCAGCCGACAGCCCGGTCAGCCCCAGCATTTT. Protein product: CASSRQPGQPQHF.

This sequence joins TRBV19 and TRBJ2-7, with D uncertain. The CDR3 runs to 17 residues. From germline, CDR1 is LNHDA and CDR2 SQIVND (reference sequence). V was cut by 3 bases and J by 0 bases, with 18 bases left in between. As DNA, the CDR3 is TGTGCCAGTAGTATGGGCCGTACTTCTGGGGTCTCCTACGAGCAGTACTTC. It specifies CASSMGRTSGVSYEQYF.

In its sample, this clonotype was seen once. The V call is TRBV21-1, the J call TRBJ2-1; TRBD2 is taken as the D call from the table, unchecked against the DNA. TRBV21-1 is a known pseudogene. The CDR3 has 16 amino acids. CDR3 protein: CASSKIAVSSYNEQFF. For the CDR3, the DNA is TGTGCCAGCAGCAAGATAGCGGTTAGCTCCTACAATGAGCAGTTCTTC.

The chain couples TRBV9 to TRBJ1-1, with 7 positions matching TRBD1. Germline-derived CDR1 and CDR2 are SGDLS and YYNGEE. J gave up 1 base and V 3 bases, and 6 bases lay outside the gene matches. The CDR3 contains 15 residues. The CDR3 sequence: CASSELGQQNTEAFF. CDR3 sequence (DNA): TGTGCCAGCAGCGAACTGGGACAGCAGAACACTGAAGCTTTCTTT.

The chain couples TRBV2 to TRBJ2-7; perhaps TRBD1 as D (5 bases). The germline V gene has CDR1 SNHLY and CDR2 FYNNEI. The V and J ends lost 4 bases and 2 bases respectively, with 9 bases between them. The CDR3 runs to 13 residues. CDR3 DNA: TGTGCCAGCAGTGCGGACATGGCCTACGAGCAGTACTTC. Its translation: CASSADMAYEQYF. The complete variable domain, with remaining parts taken from reference TRBV2 and TRBJ2-7, reads EPEVTQTPSHQVTQMGQEVILRCVPISNHLYFYWYRQILGQKVEFLVSFYNNEISEKSEIFDDQFSVERPDGSNFTLKIRSTKLEDSAMYFCASSADMAYEQYFGPGTRLTVT.

The V gene is TRBV20-1, the J gene TRBJ1-2; D gene unclear. The CDR3 has 15 amino acids. Trimming cost V 0 bases and J 2 bases, with 13 bases left between them. Germline-derived CDR1 and CDR2 are DFQATT and SNEGSKA (reference sequence). CDR3 region: CSARDSGFLNYGYTF. The CDR3 DNA sequence: TGCAGTGCTAGAGATTCGGGCTTCCTAAACTATGGCTACACCTTC.

The CDR3 sequence: CSARSWTASTEAFF. As DNA, the CDR3 is TGCAGTGCTAGATCTTGGACTGCGAGCACTGAAGCTTTCTTT. V and J are TRBV20-1 and TRBJ1-1; D is unresolved. V lost 2 bases to trimming and J lost 4 bases, with 14 bases between them. Germline CDR1 DFQATT, CDR2 SNEGSKA (reference sequence). This CDR3 region has 14 residues.

This chain links TRBV15 with TRBJ1-6; 7 nucleotides match TRBD1. Germline trimming cut 0 bases from V and 8 bases from J; bases unmatched to any gene: 7. The CDR3 is 16 amino acids. CDR1 LNHNV and CDR2 YYDKDF come from the germline V gene (reference sequence). The CDR3 bases are TGTGCCACCAGCAGAGACCGGGGCAGGGGGGATTCACCCCTCCACTTT. Protein: CATSRDRGRGDSPLHF.

In DNA form, the CDR3 reads TGTGCCAGCAGCCCCCCCCGAGGGGAAGCCTACAATGAGCAGTTCTTC. Translating it yields CASSPPRGEAYNEQFF. The chain has TRBV2 and TRBJ2-1; either TRBD1 or TRBD2 may fit D (5 bases each). V was cut by 6 bases and J by 2 bases, with 17 bases left in between. CDR3 length equals 16 residues. Germline CDR1 reads SNHLY; CDR2 reads FYNNEI. Together with reference TRBV2 and TRBJ2-1, the CDR3 gives the full variable domain: EPEVTQTPSHQVTQMGQEVILRCVPISNHLYFYWYRQILGQKVEFLVSFYNNEISEKSEIFDDQFSVERPDGSNFTLKIRSTKLEDSAMYFCASSPPRGEAYNEQFFGPGTRLTVL.

J is TRBJ1-4 and V is TRBV7-9, with unresolved D. V was shortened by 1 base and J by 8 bases, with 5 bases between the two germline ends. Germline lookup yields CDR1 SEHNR and CDR2 FQNEAQ (reference sequence). The CDR3 is 12 residues long. CDR3 region: CASSLGGEKLFF. DNA of the CDR3: TGTGCCAGCAGCTTAGGAGGAGAAAAACTGTTTTTT.

The chain uses TRBV11-2 and TRBJ1-6, with D tentatively TRBD1 (6 bases). Trimming removed 3 bases at V and 5 bases at J, with 8 bases between. From germline, CDR1 is SGHAT and CDR2 FQNNGV. The length of the CDR3 is 14 residues. The CDR3 sequence: CASSFAGDNSPLHF. The CDR3 DNA follows: TGTGCCAGCAGCTTCGCAGGGGATAATTCACCCCTCCACTTT.

This rearrangement joins TRBV24-1 to TRBJ2-2; TRBD1 matches at 8 bases. The J segment lost 3 bases and the V segment lost 4 bases, leaving 3 bases of the junction unmatched. This CDR3 is built from 15 residues. Germline loops: CDR1 KGHDR, CDR2 SFDVKD. The CDR3 reads CATSDVGQDTGELFF. The CDR3 DNA is TGTGCCACCAGTGACGTGGGACAGGACACCGGGGAGCTGTTTTTT.

V is TRBV12-3 or TRBV12-4 and J is TRBJ1-6; D is perhaps TRBD1 (5 bases). The CDR3 sequence is 14 residues long. With 6 bases removed from V and 7 bases from J, the gap between germline ends came to 13 bases. This CDR3 is CASRAGRKNSPLHF. In DNA form, the CDR3 reads TGTGCCAGCAGAGCGGGACGGAAGAATTCACCCCTCCACTTT.